This T cell receptor beta chain was found in a study of identical twins. For this clonotype: Being one base from a much bigger clone, this may be a read error.

V lost 6 bases, J lost 3 bases, and 6 bases stayed unmatched. The CDR3 length is 15 residues. MiXCR, applied by TCRdb to the 5' RACE reads, yields one record per CDR3 protein. The data hold about 480,000 distinct CDR3 sequences, with 14% observed a single time. The sample also formed part of further work on yellow fever vaccine responses in identical twins.

The TCR comes from a woman under 30 in good health. The sequenced sample consisted of CD4+ T cells sorted from blood. The rearrangement uses TRBV12-3 or TRBV12-4 and TRBJ2-1; 9 positions agree with TRBD2. DNA of the CDR3: TGTGCCAGCAGCTCGGCTAGCGGGGACTACAATGAGCAGTTCTTC. It is translated as CASSSASGDYNEQFF.